Listed here are 31 T cell receptor beta chains from one sample, sequenced in a study of early T cells in non-severe SARS-CoV-2 infection. MiXCR, applied by TCRdb to the 5' RACE reads, yields one record per CDR3 protein. The sample holds under 60,000 distinct CDR3 sequences, roughly 9% seen once. Sequencing was performed on whole blood, taken at baseline. These receptors originate from an adult who was a healthcare worker with PCR-confirmed SARS-CoV-2 infection or an uninfected control (not recorded which).

The CDR3, as DNA: TGTGCCAGCAGTGAAATGGCGGCTTACCTCGGAAACACCATATATTTT. This codes for CASSEMAAYLGNTIYF. The chain recombines TRBV2 with TRBJ1-3, with no clear D. This CDR3 is 16 amino acids long. The germline gives CDR1 SNHLY, CDR2 FYNNEI. The V end was cut by 2 bases, the J end by 4 bases, with 15 bases between. Full variable domain (outside the CDR3, taken from reference TRBV2 and TRBJ1-3): EPEVTQTPSHQVTQMGQEVILRCVPISNHLYFYWYRQILGQKVEFLVSFYNNEISEKSEIFDDQFSVERPDGSNFTLKIRSTKLEDSAMYFCASSEMAAYLGNTIYFGEGSWLTVV.

The sample holds many counts of this clonotype. The V gene is TRBV20-1, the J gene TRBJ2-5, with TRBD2 matching over 11 bases. V gave up 6 bases and J gave up 10 bases; unmatched junction bases: 7. Per germline, CDR1 DFQATT and CDR2 SNEGSKA (reference sequence). The CDR3 contains 12 residues. The CDR3 DNA follows: TGCAGTGCGATCACTAGCGGGGGCCTCCAGTACTTC. Translation gives CSAITSGGLQYF.

In its sample, this clonotype was seen many times. The chain carries TRBV30 and TRBJ1-1, with a weak D call TRBD1 (6 bases). CDR3 length: 14 residues. Germline CDR1 is GTSNPN and CDR2 is SVGIG (reference sequence). Deletions cut 3 bases from V and 1 base from J, with 12 bases between. The CDR3 nucleotides read TGTGCCTGGAGAATACAGGGAAGGAACACTGAAGCTTTCTTT. Residues: CAWRIQGRNTEAFF. Variable domain in full (rest from reference TRBV30 and TRBJ1-1): SQTIHQWPATLVQPVGSPLSLECTVEGTSNPNLYWYRQAAGRGLQLLFYSVGIGQISSEVPQNLSASRPQDRQFILSSKKLLLSDSGFYLCAWRIQGRNTEAFFGQGTRLTVV.

This clonotype was seen repeatedly, ten times or more. The chain carries TRBV11-2 and TRBJ2-7, with TRBD1 as a possible D gene (6 bases). V was clipped by 5 bases and J by 3 bases, with 8 bases between them. The CDR3 totals 12 residues. Germline V gene data show CDR1 as SGHAT and CDR2 as FQNNGV. The CDR3 here is CASSPTGYEQYF. The CDR3 region has the DNA TGTGCCAGCAGCCCGACAGGCTACGAGCAGTACTTC.

The V call is TRBV7-3, the J call TRBJ2-3, with D hard to call. Germline CDR1 and CDR2: SGHTA and FQGTGA. The V and J ends lost 2 bases and 0 bases respectively, with 9 bases between them. This CDR3 has 15 residues. As DNA, the CDR3 is TGTGCCAGCAGCTTAGACGTTTTTAGCACAGATACGCAGTATTTT. Protein: CASSLDVFSTDTQYF.

V gene TRBV5-1 combines with J gene TRBJ2-7; D may be TRBD2 (6 bases). The CDR3 contains 17 residues. Germline V gives CDR1 SGHRS, CDR2 YFSETQ. Trimming left V 0 bases short and J 0 bases short, with 16 bases between. For the CDR3, the DNA is TGCGCCAGCAGCTTGGTGGTAGCGGTAACGAGCTCCTACGAGCAGTACTTC. Translation gives CASSLVVAVTSSYEQYF. Filled out from reference TRBV5-1 and TRBJ2-7, the complete variable domain reads KAGVTQTPRYLIKTRGQQVTLSCSPISGHRSVSWYQQTPGQGLQFLFEYFSETQRNKGNFPGRFSGRQFSNSRSEMNVSTLELGDSALYLCASSLVVAVTSSYEQYFGPGTRLTVT.

This clonotype was counted only a few times. CDR3 sequence: CASSPSGTAFYEQYF. CDR3 coding DNA: TGTGCCAGTAGTCCATCCGGGACAGCTTTCTACGAGCAGTACTTC. This chain uses TRBV19 with TRBJ2-7; 7 bases map to TRBD1. Unmatched junction bases numbered 10, after V lost 5 bases and J lost 3 bases. The germline V gene encodes CDR1 LNHDA and CDR2 SQIVND (reference sequence). This CDR3 has 15 residues.

This clonotype has at least ten counts. The chain uses TRBV20-1 and TRBJ1-5; the D gene is possibly TRBD1 (5 bases). This CDR3 spans 13 amino acids. CDR1 DFQATT and CDR2 SNEGSKA come from the germline V gene (reference sequence). Deletions cut 7 bases from V and 4 bases from J, with 14 bases between. The chain's CDR3 is CSVWRQGNQPQHF. Written as DNA, the CDR3 is TGCAGTGTATGGCGTCAGGGTAATCAGCCCCAGCATTTT.

This clonotype has more than one count but fewer than ten. The chain combines TRBV5-5 with TRBJ1-2; tentative D call: TRBD1 (5 bases). The germline CDR1 and CDR2 sequences are SGHKS and YYEKEE (reference sequence). Trimming took 2 bases from V and 10 from J, leaving 21 bases between them. The CDR3 is 15 amino acids. The CDR3 coding sequence is TGTGCCAGCAGCTTTGGCGCAGGGCAAGTGGTCGACTACACCTTC. Its translation is CASSFGAGQVVDYTF.

This clonotype was observed at least ten times. Here the CDR3 DNA reads TGTGCCTGGAGTAAGGGGCCCTCCTACGAGCAGTACTTC. Protein product: CAWSKGPSYEQYF. The genes are TRBV30 and TRBJ2-7; D might be TRBD1 (5 bases). V was clipped by 2 bases and J by 0 bases, with 8 bases between them. The CDR3 spans 13 residues. Per germline, CDR1 GTSNPN and CDR2 SVGIG (reference sequence).

This chain connects TRBV12-3 or TRBV12-4 to TRBJ1-2; D is undetermined. Trimming shortened V by 5 bases and J by 4 bases, and 11 bases separated the two germline ends. This CDR3 has 13 amino acids. The CDR3 spells CASSRNNFYGYTF. CDR3 coding DNA: TGTGCCAGCAGTAGAAATAACTTCTATGGCTACACCTTC.

In its sample, this clonotype was seen many times. The chain employs TRBV6-5 and TRBJ2-3, with a tentative D call TRBD2 (5 bases). This CDR3 region has 14 residues. In germline, CDR1 is MNHEY, CDR2 SVGAGI. Trimming shortened V by 2 bases and J by 3 bases, and 9 bases separated the two germline ends. The CDR3 loop reads CASSYDGGTDTQYF. CDR3 nucleotides: TGTGCCAGCAGTTACGACGGCGGGACAGATACGCAGTATTTT.

This clonotype was seen ten or more times. The chain couples TRBV20-1 to TRBJ1-1; D unclear. Looked up from germline, CDR1 is DFQATT and CDR2 is SNEGSKA (reference sequence). V shed 1 base and J shed 0 bases, with 18 bases lying between them. This CDR3 spans 17 amino acids. The CDR3 DNA is TGCAGTGCTAGAGTCATCCGGGCAACCAGCCTGAACACTGAAGCTTTCTTT. As protein: CSARVIRATSLNTEAFF.

This clonotype was counted a few times. CDR3 sequence (DNA): TGTGCCAGCAGCCCCACCGGACAGGGTAGGGGCACAGATACGCAGTATTTT. Amino acids: CASSPTGQGRGTDTQYF. V usage is TRBV7-3 and J usage is TRBJ2-3; 8 bases are a match to TRBD1. Germline assignment: CDR1 SGHTA and CDR2 FQGTGA. The CDR3 has 17 residues. J lost 1 base, V lost 5 bases, and 11 bases had no gene match.

This clonotype appeared a few times. The DNA for the CDR3 is TGTGCCAGCAGGGGACAAACGGATAATTCACCCCTCCACTTT. The encoded protein is CASRGQTDNSPLHF. V and J are TRBV6-5 and TRBJ1-6, with a weak D call TRBD1 (6 bases). Deletions cut 6 bases from V and 5 bases from J, with 11 bases between. The germline CDR1 and CDR2 sequences are MNHEY and SVGAGI. This CDR3 comprises 14 residues.

V is TRBV7-2 and J is TRBJ2-7, with 8 bases lining up with TRBD2. The CDR3 runs to 15 residues. In germline, CDR1 is SGHTA, CDR2 FQGNSA. V dropped 4 bases and J dropped 0; count of bases not matched to a gene: 5. CDR3 sequence: CASSSRAGGSYEQYF. The CDR3 DNA reads TGTGCCAGCAGCTCGAGGGCGGGAGGCTCCTACGAGCAGTACTTC.

This clonotype occurred many times. The chain employs TRBV24-1 and TRBJ2-5, with D perhaps TRBD1 (6 bases). Per the germline V gene, CDR1 is KGHDR and CDR2 is SFDVKD. This CDR3 region has 17 residues. The V and J ends lost 7 bases and 3 bases respectively, with 23 bases between them. Written as DNA, the CDR3 is TGTGCCACCAGCACAGGGTCTGGGGTCAGCCTGGAAGAGACCCAGTACTTC. It specifies CATSTGSGVSLEETQYF.

This clonotype was recorded many times. This chain joins TRBV7-9 and TRBJ2-7, with D possibly matching TRBD2 (5 bases). The V gene lost 11 bases and the J gene lost 2 bases, with 16 bases spanning the gap. CDR1 and CDR2 (germline): SEHNR, FQNEAQ (reference sequence). This CDR3 has 13 amino acids. CDR3 sequence (DNA): TGTGCCGCTAGCCGAGCCGCTACCTACGAGCAGTACTTC. It specifies CAASRAATYEQYF.

The V gene is TRBV9, the J gene TRBJ2-5; possible D gene TRBD1, 6 bases. The V end lost 5 bases, the J end lost 8 bases, and 19 bases lay between the germline ends. This CDR3 is 14 amino acids long. CDR1 and CDR2 (germline): SGDLS, YYNGEE. The CDR3 protein is CASSAGDTKNTQYF. The CDR3 DNA sequence: TGTGCCAGCAGTGCTGGGGACACCAAGAATACCCAGTACTTC.

The CDR3 here is CASRDRSTSNTEAFF. CDR3 DNA sequence: TGTGCCAGCAGGGACCGATCGACTTCGAACACTGAAGCTTTCTTT. The chain is built from TRBV6-2 or TRBV6-3 and TRBJ1-1; no firm D call. The germline gives CDR1 MNHEY, CDR2 SVGEGT. The CDR3 is made up of 15 amino acids. Trimming cost V 6 bases and J 1 base, with 15 bases left between them.

This chain uses TRBV27 with TRBJ1-1, with D possibly matching TRBD1 (5 bases). CDR3 size: 13 residues. In germline, CDR1 is MNHEY, CDR2 SMNVEV (reference sequence). Trimming pared 2 bases from V and 3 bases from J, leaving 7 bases between. CDR3 nucleotides: TGTGCCAGCAGTTTACTGGGGGACACTGAAGCTTTCTTT. Its protein product is CASSLLGDTEAFF.

A few counts support this clonotype. CDR3 sequence (DNA): TGTGCCAGCACGCCCGGGACTAGTCTCTACAATGAGCAGTTCTTC. It specifies CASTPGTSLYNEQFF. V gene TRBV9 combines with J gene TRBJ2-1, with 8 bases matching TRBD2. The CDR3 sequence is 15 residues long. The V gene's germline CDR1 is SGDLS and CDR2 YYNGEE. V lost 6 bases and J lost 3; bases outside the gene matches: 8.

This clonotype has just a few counts. The chain recombines TRBV5-1 with TRBJ2-5, with TRBD1 matching over 7 bases. This CDR3 region has 13 residues. CDR1 and CDR2 (germline): SGHRS, YFSETQ. The V gene end was trimmed by 2 bases and the J gene end by 4 bases; junction bases not matched to a gene: 2. DNA for the CDR3: TGCGCCAGCAGCTTACAGGGGAGAGAGACCCAGTACTTC. Its protein product is CASSLQGRETQYF.

This clonotype was detected ten times or more. This chain links TRBV10-2 with TRBJ1-1; D remains unclear. Between the trimmed V and J ends, which lost 4 bases and 1 base, there was a span of 10 bases. The CDR3 loop spans 14 amino acids. The germline V gene encodes CDR1 WSHSY and CDR2 SAAADI. The CDR3 loop reads CASSGWTSNTEAFF. The CDR3 region has the DNA TGCGCCAGCAGTGGGTGGACGTCGAACACTGAAGCTTTCTTT.

Here the CDR3 DNA reads TGTGCCAGTACTCTACGAGGAGGTTATGGCTACACCTTC. It translates to CASTLRGGYGYTF. V gene TRBV19 combines with J gene TRBJ1-2; unclear D gene. The germline V gene has CDR1 LNHDA and CDR2 SQIVND (reference sequence). V was clipped by 7 bases and J by 5 bases, with 14 bases between them. The CDR3 has 13 amino acids.

This clonotype was counted between two and nine times. The chain is built from TRBV2 and TRBJ2-3; D is undetermined. Germline CDR1 is SNHLY and CDR2 is FYNNEI. The CDR3 is 12 residues long. V lost 6 bases to trimming and J lost 5 bases, with 9 bases between them. The CDR3: CASRGIGDTQYF. The CDR3 nucleotides are TGTGCCAGCAGGGGGATAGGAGATACGCAGTATTTT.

This chain connects TRBV20-1 to TRBJ2-7, with TRBD2 as a possible D gene (7 bases). The V end was cut by 6 bases, the J end by 4 bases, with 16 bases between. Germline CDR1 reads DFQATT; CDR2 reads SNEGSKA (reference sequence). The CDR3 is made up of 13 amino acids. The CDR3 nucleotides are TGCAGTGCCCCAGGGGAGGGCCGGTACGAGCAGTACTTC. Protein: CSAPGEGRYEQYF.

This clonotype was observed many times. The chain recombines TRBV15 with TRBJ2-3; D is unclear. Germline-derived CDR1 and CDR2 are LNHNV and YYDKDF (reference sequence). The CDR3 covers 15 residues. Trimming took 0 bases from V and 6 from J, leaving 13 bases between them. The CDR3 nucleotides are TGTGCCACCAGCAGAGATGGTTCAGCTTCGGATACGCAGTATTTT. Translated: CATSRDGSASDTQYF.

There are a few counts of this clonotype. This chain links TRBV7-9 with TRBJ2-7, with 7 bases that match TRBD2. Trimming took 3 bases from V and 6 from J; bases not matched to a gene: 2. The CDR3 length is 12 residues. Germline V gene sequence: CDR1 SEHNR, CDR2 FQNEAQ (reference sequence). The CDR3 DNA reads TGTGCCAGCAGCTTCCCGGGGGGCGAGCAGTACTTC. As protein: CASSFPGGEQYF.

The sample holds a few counts of this clonotype. This chain links TRBV11-2 with TRBJ1-6; D is unclear. Germline CDR1 reads SGHAT; CDR2 reads FQNNGV. V was shortened by 7 bases and J by 10 bases, with 20 bases between the two germline ends. CDR3 size: 15 residues. The chain's CDR3 is CASTLPLVGSSPLHF. CDR3 nucleotide sequence: TGTGCCAGCACCCTACCCCTGGTGGGGAGCTCACCCCTCCACTTT.

This clonotype has at least ten counts. This rearrangement joins TRBV11-2 to TRBJ2-1; D remains unclear. The CDR3 consists of 16 residues. Trimming stripped 1 base from V and 0 bases from J, with 10 bases between. The germline gives CDR1 SGHAT, CDR2 FQNNGV. The DNA for the CDR3 is TGTGCCAGCAGCTTAGTAGCAACGGGCTCCTACAATGAGCAGTTCTTC. This encodes CASSLVATGSYNEQFF.